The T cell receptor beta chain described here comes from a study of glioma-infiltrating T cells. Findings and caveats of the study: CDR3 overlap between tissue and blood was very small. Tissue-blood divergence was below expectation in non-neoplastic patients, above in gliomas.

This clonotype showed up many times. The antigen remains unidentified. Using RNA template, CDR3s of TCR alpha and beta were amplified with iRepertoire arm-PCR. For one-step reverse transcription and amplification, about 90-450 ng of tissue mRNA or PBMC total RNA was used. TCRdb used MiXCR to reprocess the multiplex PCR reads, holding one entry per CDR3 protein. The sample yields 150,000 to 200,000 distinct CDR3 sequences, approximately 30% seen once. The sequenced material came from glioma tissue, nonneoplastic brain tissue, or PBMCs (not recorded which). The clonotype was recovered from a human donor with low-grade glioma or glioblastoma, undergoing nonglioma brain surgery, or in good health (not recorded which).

CDR3 in DNA: TGTGCCAGCAGTCGGTCTAGCGGGCTGCCCTACGAGCAGTACTTC. Protein sequence: CASSRSSGLPYEQYF. This rearrangement joins TRBV27 to TRBJ2-7; 8 bases are shared with TRBD2. CDR3 length equals 15 residues. CDR1 is MNHEY and CDR2 is SMNVEV in the germline V gene (reference sequence). J was trimmed by 2 bases and V by 5 bases; bases with no gene match: 8.